This T cell receptor beta chain was retrieved from a study of identical twins (dated by TCRdb to the mid-2010s). Concerning the study at large: The study deep-sequenced TCR alpha and beta repertoires from monozygotic twins, unrelated adults of various ages and cord blood to test whether fetal clonotypes persist. To rule out contamination, replicate twin experiments were performed at different times with different library preparation protocols. Broad study findings and their caveats: Abundant cord blood beta clonotypes had fewer insertions, young adult naive repertoires showed a similar but weaker trend, and memory repertoires showed no such trend. Out-of-frame TCR alpha sequences shared between twins showed an excess of low generation-probability sequences compared with coincidental sharing between unrelated individuals. Excess twin sharing in beta out-of-frame sequences was weaker because fewer shared sequences lowered the signal-to-noise ratio. Zero-insertion analyses could be partly confounded by invariant T cells such as MAIT and iNKT, though diverse VJ usage argued against such confounding for most clonotypes. Conclusions relied on cross-sectional statistical analysis, since the same donors could not be followed over many years. In monozygotic twins, out-of-frame TCR alpha sharing was systematically underestimated by recombination models, although the models agreed with sharing between unrelated individuals.

The table lists this clonotype with many counts. Its antigen is still unknown. One base away there is no much larger clone; base qualities are not given. Via the germline V gene, CDR1 is SGDLS and CDR2 YYNGEE. The CDR3 starts with the cysteine, ends with the phenylalanine, and has 15 residues. Only CDR3 DNA is held: 45 bases, read in frame from base 1. Clipping removes 6 bases from V and 7 bases from J, with 5 as the unmatched junction base count. The library was produced with 5' RACE. Sequencer: Illumina HiSeq 2000. A universal primer binding site was added through template switching, and the final cDNA carried a unique molecular identifier so that TCR cDNA molecules could be counted accurately. Specific primers in the conserved constant-segment region were used to synthesize first-strand cDNA for the TCR alpha and beta chains. To control for contamination, every cDNA library carried two barcodes: a SMART-Mk sample barcode plus Illumina barcodes. TruSeq adapter sequences along with Illumina sample barcodes were introduced in two successive PCR steps. The Illumina HiSeq platform was used with custom primers to sequence TCR alpha and beta cDNA libraries. In the source study's methods: Unique molecular identifiers were extracted from raw reads with MiGEC, and CDR3 positions were determined with MiXCR. For each individual, recombination models were inferred using an EM algorithm with the repgenHMM and IGoR tools. The analysis of shared clonotypes was done with the tcR package in R, with sharing normalized by the product of cloneset sizes. To study raw recombination without the effects of thymic and clonal selection, out-of-frame nonproductive sequences were analyzed. TCRdb reworked the public reads: Q25 trimming with fastp, MiXCR clone assembly, productive beta chains retained. Identical CDR3 protein sequences are pooled into one entry, listed with their most common genes and DNA. These V and J calls are TCRdb output, not the study's own analysis. The table for this sample lists approximately 350,000 distinct CDR3 sequences; 9% to 15% of them were counted only once. Together, the top ten hold approximately 7.5% of the sample.

Only healthy Caucasian donors were included. The twin cohort consisted of three pairs of female monozygotic twins, all aged about 18 to 30 years. Positive isolation kits from Invitrogen were used to isolate the CD4+ and CD8+ T cell populations. The same data also contributed to another study, on yellow fever vaccine responses in identical twins. The second paper further reports: According to the authors, in identical twins the way T cells responded to vaccination appeared partly convergent and partly personalized. The study precisely tracked vaccine-responding T cell clones in identical twins.

The chain uses TRBV9 and TRBJ2-1; 15 central nucleotides agree with TRBD2. The sample comprised CD8+ T cells sorted from blood. The TCR originated in a woman between 18 and 29 years old in good health. For the CDR3, the sequence is CASNGGTSGRNEQFF. The sequenced DNA: TGTGCCAGCAACGGAGGGACTAGCGGGAGGAATGAGCAGTTCTTC. The CDR3, completed at both ends by the reference TRBV9 and TRBJ2-1 genes, gives the full variable domain DSGVTQTPKHLITATGQRVTLRCSPRSGDLSVYWYQQSLDQGLQFLIQYYNGEERAKGNILERFSAQQFPDLHSELNLSSLELGDSALYFCASNGGTSGRNEQFFGPGTRLTVL.